Sequencing of this T cell receptor (beta chain) was carried out in a study of cytomegalovirus exposure and HLA in healthy donors. Overall study context: Unique TCRs numbering about 85 million, obtained from HLA-typed donors, made up an early data release.

This CDR3 region has 15 residues. With 6 bases clipped from V and 7 bases from J, the junction kept 10 bases outside the gene matches. Germline V gene sequence: CDR1 MRHNA, CDR2 SNTAGT. With 60 Vbeta and 13 Jbeta primers, the PCR was carried out. The protocol was immunoSEQ multiplex PCR, while the TCRdb copy is restricted to in-frame clones and leaves out a portion. The table shows 100,000 or so clones, with approximately 84% occurring only once. Though nominally healthy at sampling, donors likely had unrecorded immune exposures. The chain joins TRBV6-4 to TRBJ1-5; TRBD1 aligns across 9 bases. This TCR was recovered from a male donor in good health and CMV-seronegative. Sequences were obtained from PBMCs. CDR3 nucleotides: TGTGCCAGCAGCCAGACAGGGGGTTTAAGGCAGCCCCAGCATTTT. The encoded protein is CASSQTGGLRQPQHF.